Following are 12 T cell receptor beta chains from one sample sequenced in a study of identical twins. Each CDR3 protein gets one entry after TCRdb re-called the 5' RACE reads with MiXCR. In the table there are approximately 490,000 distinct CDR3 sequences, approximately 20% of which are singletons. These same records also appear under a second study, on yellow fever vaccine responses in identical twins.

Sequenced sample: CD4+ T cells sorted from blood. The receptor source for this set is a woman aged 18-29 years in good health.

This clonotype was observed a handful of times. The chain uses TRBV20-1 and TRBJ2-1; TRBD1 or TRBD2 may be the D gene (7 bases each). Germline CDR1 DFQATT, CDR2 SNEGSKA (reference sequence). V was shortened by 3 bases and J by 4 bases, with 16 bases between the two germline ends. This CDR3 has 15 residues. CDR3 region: CSARRAGQRYNEQFF. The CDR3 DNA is TGCAGTGCTAGGAGAGCGGGACAGAGATACAATGAGCAGTTCTTC.

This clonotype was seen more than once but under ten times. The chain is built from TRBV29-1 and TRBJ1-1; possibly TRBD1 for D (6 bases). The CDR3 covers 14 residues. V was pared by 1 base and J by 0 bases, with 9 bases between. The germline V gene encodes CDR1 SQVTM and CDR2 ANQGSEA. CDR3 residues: CSVEATGLNTEAFF. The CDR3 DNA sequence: TGCAGCGTTGAAGCGACAGGCCTGAACACTGAAGCTTTCTTT.

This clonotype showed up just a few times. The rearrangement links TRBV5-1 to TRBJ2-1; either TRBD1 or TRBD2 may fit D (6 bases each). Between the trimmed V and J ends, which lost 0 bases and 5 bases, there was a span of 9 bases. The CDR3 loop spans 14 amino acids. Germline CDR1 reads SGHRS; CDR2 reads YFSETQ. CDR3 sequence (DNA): TGCGCCAGCAGCTTGGCGGGGGCTCACAATGAGCAGTTCTTC. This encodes CASSLAGAHNEQFF.

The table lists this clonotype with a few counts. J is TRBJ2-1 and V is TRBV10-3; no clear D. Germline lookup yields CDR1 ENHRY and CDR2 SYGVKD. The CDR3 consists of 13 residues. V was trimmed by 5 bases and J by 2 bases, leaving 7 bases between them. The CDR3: CAISTAPYNEQFF. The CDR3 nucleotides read TGTGCCATCAGTACGGCGCCCTACAATGAGCAGTTCTTC.

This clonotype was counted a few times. Here the CDR3 DNA reads TGTGCCAGTCGCATTCTAGCGGGAGTTGGAAATGAGCAGTTCTTC. Protein product: CASRILAGVGNEQFF. The gene calls are TRBV19 and TRBJ2-1; 10 bases line up with TRBD2. Germline lookup yields CDR1 LNHDA and CDR2 SQIVND (reference sequence). The junction had 11 bases not matched to a gene; V was cut back by 8 bases and J by 7 bases. The CDR3 runs to 15 residues.

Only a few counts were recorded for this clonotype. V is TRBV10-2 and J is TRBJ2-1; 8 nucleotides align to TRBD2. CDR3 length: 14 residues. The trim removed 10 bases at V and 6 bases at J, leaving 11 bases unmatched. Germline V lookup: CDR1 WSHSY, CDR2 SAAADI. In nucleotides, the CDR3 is TGCGCCACGAGAGGACTAGCCAACCTCAATGAGCAGTTCTTC. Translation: CATRGLANLNEQFF.

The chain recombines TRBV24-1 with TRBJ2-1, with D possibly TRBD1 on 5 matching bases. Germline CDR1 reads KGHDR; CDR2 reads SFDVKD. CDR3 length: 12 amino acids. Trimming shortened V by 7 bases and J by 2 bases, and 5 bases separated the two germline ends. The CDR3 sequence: CATRDTYNEQFF. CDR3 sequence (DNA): TGTGCCACCAGGGACACCTACAATGAGCAGTTCTTC.

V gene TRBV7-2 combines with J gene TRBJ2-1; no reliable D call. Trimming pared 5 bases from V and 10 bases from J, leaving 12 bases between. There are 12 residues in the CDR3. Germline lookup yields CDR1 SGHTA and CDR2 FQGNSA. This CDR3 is CASSPRVQEQFF. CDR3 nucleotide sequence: TGTGCCAGCAGCCCCCGCGTTCAGGAGCAGTTCTTC.

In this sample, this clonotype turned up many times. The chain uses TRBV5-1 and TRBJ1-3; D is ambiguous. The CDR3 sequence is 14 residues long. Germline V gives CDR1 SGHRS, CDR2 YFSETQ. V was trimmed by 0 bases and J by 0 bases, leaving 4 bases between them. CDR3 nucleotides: TGCGCCAGCAGCTTGGGAGACTCTGGAAACACCATATATTTT. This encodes CASSLGDSGNTIYF.

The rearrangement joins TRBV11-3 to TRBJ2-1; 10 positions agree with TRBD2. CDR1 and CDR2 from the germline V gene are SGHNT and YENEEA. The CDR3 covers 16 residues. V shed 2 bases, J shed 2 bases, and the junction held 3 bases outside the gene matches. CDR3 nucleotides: TGTGCCAGCAGCTTACTGCTAGCGGGAGCCTACAATGAGCAGTTCTTC. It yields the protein CASSLLLAGAYNEQFF.

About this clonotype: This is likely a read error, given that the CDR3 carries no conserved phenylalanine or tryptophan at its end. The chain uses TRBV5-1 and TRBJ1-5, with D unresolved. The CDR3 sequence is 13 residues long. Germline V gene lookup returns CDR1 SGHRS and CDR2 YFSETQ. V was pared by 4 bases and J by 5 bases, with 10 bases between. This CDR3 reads CASSPDGDQPQHS. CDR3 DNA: TGCGCCAGCAGCCCGGACGGGGATCAGCCCCAGCATTCT.

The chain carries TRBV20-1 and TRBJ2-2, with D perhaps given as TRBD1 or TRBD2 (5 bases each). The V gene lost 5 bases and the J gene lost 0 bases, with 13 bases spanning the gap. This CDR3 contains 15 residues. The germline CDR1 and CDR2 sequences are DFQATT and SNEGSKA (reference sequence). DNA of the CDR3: TGCAGTGCTTTGGGGACCCCTGCGAACACCGGGGAGCTGTTTTTT. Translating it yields CSALGTPANTGELFF.